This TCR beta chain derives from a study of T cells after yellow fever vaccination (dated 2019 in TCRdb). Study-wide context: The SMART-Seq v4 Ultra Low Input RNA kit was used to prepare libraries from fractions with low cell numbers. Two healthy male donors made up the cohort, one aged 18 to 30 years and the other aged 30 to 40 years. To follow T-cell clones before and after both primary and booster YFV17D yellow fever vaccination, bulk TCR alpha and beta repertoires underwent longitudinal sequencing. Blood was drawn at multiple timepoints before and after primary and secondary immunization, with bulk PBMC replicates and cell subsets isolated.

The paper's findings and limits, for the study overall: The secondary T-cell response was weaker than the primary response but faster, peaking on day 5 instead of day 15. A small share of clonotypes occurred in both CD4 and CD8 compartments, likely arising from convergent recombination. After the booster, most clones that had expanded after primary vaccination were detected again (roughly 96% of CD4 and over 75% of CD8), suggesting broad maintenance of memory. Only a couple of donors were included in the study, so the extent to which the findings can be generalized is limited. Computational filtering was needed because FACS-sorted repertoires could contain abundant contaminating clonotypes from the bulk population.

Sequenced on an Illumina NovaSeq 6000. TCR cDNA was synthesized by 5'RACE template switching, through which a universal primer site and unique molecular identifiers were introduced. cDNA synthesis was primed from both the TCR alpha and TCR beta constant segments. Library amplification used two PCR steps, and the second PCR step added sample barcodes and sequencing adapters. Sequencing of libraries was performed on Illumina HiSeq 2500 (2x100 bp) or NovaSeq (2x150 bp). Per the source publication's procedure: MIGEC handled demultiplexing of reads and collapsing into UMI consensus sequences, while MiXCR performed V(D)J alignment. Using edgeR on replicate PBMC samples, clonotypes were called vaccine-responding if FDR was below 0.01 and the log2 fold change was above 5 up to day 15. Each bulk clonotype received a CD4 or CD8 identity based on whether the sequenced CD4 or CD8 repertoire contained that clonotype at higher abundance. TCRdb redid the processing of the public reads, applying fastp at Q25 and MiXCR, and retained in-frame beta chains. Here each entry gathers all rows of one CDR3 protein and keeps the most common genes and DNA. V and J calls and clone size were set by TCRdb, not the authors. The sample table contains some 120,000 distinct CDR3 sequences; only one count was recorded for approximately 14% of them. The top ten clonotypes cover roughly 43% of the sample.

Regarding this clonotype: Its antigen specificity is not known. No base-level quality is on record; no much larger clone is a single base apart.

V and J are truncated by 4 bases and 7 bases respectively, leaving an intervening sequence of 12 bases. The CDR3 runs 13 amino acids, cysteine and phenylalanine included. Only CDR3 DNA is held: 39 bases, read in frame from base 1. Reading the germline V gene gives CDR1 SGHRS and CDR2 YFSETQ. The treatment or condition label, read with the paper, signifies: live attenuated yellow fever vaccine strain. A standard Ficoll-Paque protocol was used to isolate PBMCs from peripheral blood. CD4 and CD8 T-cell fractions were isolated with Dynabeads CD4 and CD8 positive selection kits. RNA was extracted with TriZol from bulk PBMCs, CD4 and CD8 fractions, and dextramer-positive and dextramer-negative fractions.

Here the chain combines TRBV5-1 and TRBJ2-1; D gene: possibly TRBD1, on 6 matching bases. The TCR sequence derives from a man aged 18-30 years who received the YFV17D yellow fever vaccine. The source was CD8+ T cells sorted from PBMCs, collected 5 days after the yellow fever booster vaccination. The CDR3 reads CASSLTGWNEQFF. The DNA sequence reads TGCGCCAGCAGCCTTACAGGGTGGAATGAGCAGTTCTTC.